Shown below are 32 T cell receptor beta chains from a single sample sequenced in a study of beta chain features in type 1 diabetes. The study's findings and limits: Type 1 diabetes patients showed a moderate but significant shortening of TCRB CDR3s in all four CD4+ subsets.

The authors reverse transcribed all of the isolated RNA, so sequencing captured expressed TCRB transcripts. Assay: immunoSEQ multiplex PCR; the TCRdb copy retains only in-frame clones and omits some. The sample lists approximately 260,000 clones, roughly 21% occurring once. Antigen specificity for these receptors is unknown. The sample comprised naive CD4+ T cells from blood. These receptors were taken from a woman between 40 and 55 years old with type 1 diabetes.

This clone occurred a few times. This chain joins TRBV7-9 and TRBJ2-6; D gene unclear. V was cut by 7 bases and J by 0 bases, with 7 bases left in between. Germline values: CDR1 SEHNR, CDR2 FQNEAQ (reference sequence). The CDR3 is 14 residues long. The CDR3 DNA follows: TGTGCCAGCATCCTGTACTCTGGGGCCAACGTCCTGACTTTC. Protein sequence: CASILYSGANVLTF.

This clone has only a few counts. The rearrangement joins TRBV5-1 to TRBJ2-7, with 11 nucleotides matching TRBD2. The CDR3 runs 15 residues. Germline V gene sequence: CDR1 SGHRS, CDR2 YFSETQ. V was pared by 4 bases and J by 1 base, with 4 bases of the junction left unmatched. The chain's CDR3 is CASSIGTSGSYEQYF. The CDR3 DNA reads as TGCGCCAGCAGCATCGGGACTAGCGGTTCCTACGAGCAGTACTTC.

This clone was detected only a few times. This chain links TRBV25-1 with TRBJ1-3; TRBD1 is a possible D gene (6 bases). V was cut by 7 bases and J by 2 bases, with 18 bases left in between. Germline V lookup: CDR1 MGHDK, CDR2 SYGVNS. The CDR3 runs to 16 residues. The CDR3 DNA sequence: TGTGCCAGCACTCACACGGGGGGCTACGCTGGAAACACCATATATTTT. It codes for CASTHTGGYAGNTIYF.

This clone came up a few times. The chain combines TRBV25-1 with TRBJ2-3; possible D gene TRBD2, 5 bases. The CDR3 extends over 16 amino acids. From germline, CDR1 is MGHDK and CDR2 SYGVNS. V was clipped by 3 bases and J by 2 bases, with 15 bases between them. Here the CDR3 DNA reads TGTGCCAGCAGTGACTCGACACTGACTAACACAGATACGCAGTATTTT. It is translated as CASSDSTLTNTDTQYF.

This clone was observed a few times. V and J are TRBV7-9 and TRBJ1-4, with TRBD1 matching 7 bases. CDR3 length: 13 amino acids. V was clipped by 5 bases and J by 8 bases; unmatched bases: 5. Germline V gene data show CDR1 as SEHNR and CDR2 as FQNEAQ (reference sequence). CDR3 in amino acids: CASSRQGGEKLFF. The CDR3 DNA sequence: TGTGCCAGCAGCCGTCAGGGGGGAGAAAAACTGTTTTTT.

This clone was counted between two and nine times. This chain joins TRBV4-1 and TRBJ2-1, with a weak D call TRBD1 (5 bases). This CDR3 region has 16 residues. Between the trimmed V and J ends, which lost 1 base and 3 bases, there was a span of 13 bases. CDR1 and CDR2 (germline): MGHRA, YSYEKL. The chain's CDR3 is CASSQVGGALYNEQFF. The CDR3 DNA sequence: TGCGCCAGCAGCCAAGTAGGTGGGGCCCTCTACAATGAGCAGTTCTTC.

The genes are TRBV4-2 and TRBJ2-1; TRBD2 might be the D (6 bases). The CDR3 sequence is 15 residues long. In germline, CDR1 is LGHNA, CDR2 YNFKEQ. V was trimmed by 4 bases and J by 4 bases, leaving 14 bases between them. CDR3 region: CASSPDYLQYNEQFF. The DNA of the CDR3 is TGTGCCAGCAGCCCGGACTACCTTCAATACAATGAGCAGTTCTTC.

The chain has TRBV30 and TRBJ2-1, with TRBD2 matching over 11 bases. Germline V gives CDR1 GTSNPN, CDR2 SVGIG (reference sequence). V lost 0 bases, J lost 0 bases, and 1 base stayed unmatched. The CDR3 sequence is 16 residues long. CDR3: CAWSVTSGSSYNEQFF. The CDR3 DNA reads TGTGCCTGGAGTGTTACTAGCGGGAGCTCCTACAATGAGCAGTTCTTC.

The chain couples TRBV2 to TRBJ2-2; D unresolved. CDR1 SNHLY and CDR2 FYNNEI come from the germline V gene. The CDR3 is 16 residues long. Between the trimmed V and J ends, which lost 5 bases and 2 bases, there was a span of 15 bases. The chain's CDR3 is CASSLTGPLNTGELFF. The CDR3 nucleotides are TGTGCCAGCAGTCTAACGGGTCCCCTTAACACCGGGGAGCTGTTTTTT.

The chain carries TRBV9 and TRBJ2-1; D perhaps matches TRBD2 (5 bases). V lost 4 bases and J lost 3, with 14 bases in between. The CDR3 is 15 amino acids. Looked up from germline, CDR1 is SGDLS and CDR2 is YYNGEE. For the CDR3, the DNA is TGTGCCAGCAGCCCCGGGGAGCCTAACTACAATGAGCAGTTCTTC. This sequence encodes CASSPGEPNYNEQFF.

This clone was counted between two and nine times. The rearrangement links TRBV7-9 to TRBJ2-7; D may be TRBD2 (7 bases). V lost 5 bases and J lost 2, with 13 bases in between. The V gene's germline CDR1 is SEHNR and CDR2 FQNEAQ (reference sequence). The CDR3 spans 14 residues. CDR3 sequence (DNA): TGTGCCAGCAGCCCATCCGGGGGGCCCTACGAGCAGTACTTC. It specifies CASSPSGGPYEQYF.

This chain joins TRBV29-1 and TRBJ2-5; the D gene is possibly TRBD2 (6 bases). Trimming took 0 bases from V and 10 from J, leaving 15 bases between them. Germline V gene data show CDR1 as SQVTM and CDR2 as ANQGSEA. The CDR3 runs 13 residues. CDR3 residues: CSVEDLRDLDQYF. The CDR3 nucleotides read TGCAGCGTTGAAGATCTAAGGGACTTGGACCAGTACTTC.

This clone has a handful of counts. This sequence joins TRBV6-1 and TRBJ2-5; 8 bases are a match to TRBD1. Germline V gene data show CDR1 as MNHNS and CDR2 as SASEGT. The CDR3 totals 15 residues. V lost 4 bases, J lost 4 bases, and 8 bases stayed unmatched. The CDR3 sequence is CASSGLTGDGETQYF. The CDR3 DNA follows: TGTGCCAGCAGTGGATTGACAGGGGATGGAGAGACCCAGTACTTC.

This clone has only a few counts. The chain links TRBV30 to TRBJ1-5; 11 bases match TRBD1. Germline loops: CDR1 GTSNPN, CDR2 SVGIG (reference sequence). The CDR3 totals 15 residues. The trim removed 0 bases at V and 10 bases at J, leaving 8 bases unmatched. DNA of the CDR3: TGTGCCTGGAGTGTGTCCGGGACAGGGGGTGGTCCCCAGCATTTT. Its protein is CAWSVSGTGGGPQHF.

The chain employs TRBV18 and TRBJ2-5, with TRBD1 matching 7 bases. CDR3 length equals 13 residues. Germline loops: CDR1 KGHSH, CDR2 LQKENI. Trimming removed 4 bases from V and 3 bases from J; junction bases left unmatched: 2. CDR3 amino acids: CASSLGTEETQYF. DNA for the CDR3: TGTGCCAGCTCACTTGGGACAGAAGAGACCCAGTACTTC.

The CDR3, as DNA: TGTGCCAGCAGTGAGAGCCTCAGGCAGGAAGCTTTCTTT. Its translation is CASSESLRQEAFF. The V gene is TRBV2, the J gene TRBJ1-1; D not resolved. This CDR3 is built from 13 residues. Germline V gene data show CDR1 as SNHLY and CDR2 as FYNNEI. Trimming removed 3 bases from V and 8 bases from J, with 13 bases in between.

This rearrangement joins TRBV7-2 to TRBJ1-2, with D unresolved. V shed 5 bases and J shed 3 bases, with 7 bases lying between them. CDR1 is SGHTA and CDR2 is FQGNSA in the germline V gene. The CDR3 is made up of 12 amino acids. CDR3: CASSRDYYGYTF. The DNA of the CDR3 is TGTGCCAGCAGCCGAGATTACTATGGCTACACCTTC.

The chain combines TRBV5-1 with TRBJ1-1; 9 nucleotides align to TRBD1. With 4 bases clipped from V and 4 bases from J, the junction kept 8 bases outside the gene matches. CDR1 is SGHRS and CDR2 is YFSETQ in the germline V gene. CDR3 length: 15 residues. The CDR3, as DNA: TGCGCCAGCAGCAGGGACAGGGCACAAGCCACTGAAGCTTTCTTT. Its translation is CASSRDRAQATEAFF.

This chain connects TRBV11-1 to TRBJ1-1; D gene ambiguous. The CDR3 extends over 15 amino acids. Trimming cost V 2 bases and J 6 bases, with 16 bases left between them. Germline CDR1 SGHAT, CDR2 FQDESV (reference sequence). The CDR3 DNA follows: TGTGCCAGCAGCTTATCCCTGGGCAGGATTGCTGAAGCTTTCTTT. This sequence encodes CASSLSLGRIAEAFF.

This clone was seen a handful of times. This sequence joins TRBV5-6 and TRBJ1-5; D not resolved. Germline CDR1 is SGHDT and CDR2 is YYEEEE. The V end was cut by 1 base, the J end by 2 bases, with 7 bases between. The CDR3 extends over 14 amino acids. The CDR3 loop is CASSLQMGNQPQHF. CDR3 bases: TGTGCCAGCAGCTTGCAGATGGGCAATCAGCCCCAGCATTTT.

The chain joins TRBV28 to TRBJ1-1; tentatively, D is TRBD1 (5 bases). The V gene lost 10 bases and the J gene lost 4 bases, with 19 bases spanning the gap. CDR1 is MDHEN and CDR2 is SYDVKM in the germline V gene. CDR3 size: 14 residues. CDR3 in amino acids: CATLPGWRGTEAFF. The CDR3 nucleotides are TGTGCCACCCTACCAGGGTGGCGTGGCACTGAAGCTTTCTTT.

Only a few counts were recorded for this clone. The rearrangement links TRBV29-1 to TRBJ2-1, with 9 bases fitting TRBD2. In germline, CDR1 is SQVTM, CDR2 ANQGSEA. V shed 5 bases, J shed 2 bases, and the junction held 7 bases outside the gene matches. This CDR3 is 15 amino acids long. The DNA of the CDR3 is TGCAGCGTTCCCCGTAGCGGGGGCCCCTACAATGAGCAGTTCTTC. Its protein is CSVPRSGGPYNEQFF.

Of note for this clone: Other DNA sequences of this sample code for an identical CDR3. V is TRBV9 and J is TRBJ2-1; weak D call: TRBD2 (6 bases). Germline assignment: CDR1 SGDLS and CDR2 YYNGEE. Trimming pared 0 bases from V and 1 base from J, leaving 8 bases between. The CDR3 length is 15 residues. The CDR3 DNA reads TGTGCCAGCAGCGTAGTGGAGGGGTCCTACAATGAGCAGTTCTTC. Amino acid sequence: CASSVVEGSYNEQFF.

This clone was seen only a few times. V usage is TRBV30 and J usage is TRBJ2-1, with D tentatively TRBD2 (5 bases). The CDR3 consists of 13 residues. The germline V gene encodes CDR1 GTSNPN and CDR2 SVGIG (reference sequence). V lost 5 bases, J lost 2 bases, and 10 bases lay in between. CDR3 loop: CAWGQTTYNEQFF. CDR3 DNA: TGTGCCTGGGGCCAGACTACCTACAATGAGCAGTTCTTC.

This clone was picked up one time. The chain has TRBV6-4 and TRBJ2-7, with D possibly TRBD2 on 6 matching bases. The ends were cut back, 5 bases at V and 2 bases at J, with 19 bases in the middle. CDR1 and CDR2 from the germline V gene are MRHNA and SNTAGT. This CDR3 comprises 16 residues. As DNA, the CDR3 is TGTGCCAGCAGTCCCACCGGGGTAGCGGACACCTACGAGCAGTACTTC. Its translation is CASSPTGVADTYEQYF.

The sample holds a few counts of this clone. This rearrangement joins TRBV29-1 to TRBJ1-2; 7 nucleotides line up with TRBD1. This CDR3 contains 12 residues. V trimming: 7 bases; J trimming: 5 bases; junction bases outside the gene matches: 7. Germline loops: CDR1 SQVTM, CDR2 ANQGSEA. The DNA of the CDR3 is TGCAGCGCTGAGCAGGGGGATTATGGCTACACCTTC. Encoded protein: CSAEQGDYGYTF. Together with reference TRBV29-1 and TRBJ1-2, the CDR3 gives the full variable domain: SAVISQKPSRDICQRGTSLTIQCQVDSQVTMMFWYRQQPGQSLTLIATANQGSEATYESGFVIDKFPISRPNLTFSTLTVSNMSPEDSSIYLCSAEQGDYGYTFGSGTRLTVV.

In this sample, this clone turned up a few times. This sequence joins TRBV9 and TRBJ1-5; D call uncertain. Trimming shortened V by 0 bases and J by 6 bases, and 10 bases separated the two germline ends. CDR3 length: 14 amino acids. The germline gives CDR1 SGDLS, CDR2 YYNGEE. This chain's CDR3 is CASSVDAATQPQHF. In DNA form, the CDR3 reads TGTGCCAGCAGCGTAGATGCGGCCACTCAGCCCCAGCATTTT.

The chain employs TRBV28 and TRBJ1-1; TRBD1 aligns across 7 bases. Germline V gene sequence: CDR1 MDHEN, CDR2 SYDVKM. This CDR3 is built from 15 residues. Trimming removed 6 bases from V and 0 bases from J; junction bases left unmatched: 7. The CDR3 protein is CASSPGTAMNTEAFF. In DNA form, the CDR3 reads TGTGCCAGCAGCCCCGGGACAGCCATGAACACTGAAGCTTTCTTT.

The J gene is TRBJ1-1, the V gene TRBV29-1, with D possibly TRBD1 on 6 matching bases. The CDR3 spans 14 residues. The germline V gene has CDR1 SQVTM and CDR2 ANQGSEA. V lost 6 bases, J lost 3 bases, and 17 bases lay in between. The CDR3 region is CSVGVQGGYTEAFF. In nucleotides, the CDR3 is TGCAGCGTGGGGGTACAGGGTGGGTACACTGAAGCTTTCTTT.

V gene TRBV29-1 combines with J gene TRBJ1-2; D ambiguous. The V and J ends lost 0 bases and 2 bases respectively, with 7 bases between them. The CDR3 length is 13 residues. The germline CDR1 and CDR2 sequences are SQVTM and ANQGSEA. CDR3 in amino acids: CSVEESANYGYTF. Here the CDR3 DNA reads TGCAGCGTTGAAGAATCAGCGAACTATGGCTACACCTTC.

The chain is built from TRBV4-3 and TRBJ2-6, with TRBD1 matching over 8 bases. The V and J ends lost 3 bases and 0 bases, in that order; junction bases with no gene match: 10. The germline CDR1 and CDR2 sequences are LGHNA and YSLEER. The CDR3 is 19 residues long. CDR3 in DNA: TGCGCCAGCAGCCAGGACCGGGACAGGAAATACTCTGGGGCCAACGTCCTGACTTTC. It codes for CASSQDRDRKYSGANVLTF.

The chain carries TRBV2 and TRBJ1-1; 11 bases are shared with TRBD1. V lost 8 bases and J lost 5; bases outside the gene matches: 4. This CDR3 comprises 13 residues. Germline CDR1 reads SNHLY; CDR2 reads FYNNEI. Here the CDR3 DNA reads TGTGCCAGCCGGGACAGGGGGAATACTGAAGCTTTCTTT. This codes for CASRDRGNTEAFF.